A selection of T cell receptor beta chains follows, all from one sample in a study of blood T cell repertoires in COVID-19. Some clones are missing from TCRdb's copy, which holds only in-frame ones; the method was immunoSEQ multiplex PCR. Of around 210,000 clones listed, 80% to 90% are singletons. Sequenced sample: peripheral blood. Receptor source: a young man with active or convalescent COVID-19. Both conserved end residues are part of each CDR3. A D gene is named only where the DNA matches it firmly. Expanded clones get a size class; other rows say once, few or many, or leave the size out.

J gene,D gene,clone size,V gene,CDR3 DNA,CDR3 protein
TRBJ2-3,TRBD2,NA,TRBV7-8,TGTGCCAGCAGCCCCGCACCGGGACTAGCAACAGATACGCAGTATTTT,CASSPAPGLATDTQYF
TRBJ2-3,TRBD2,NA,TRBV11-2,TGTGCCAGCAGTCCTAGCGGATTCCCCACAGATACGCAGTATTTT,CASSPSGFPTDTQYF
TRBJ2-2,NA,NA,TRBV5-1,TGCGCCAGCAGCTTGGGGACTTCGAACACCGGGGAGCTGTTTTTT,CASSLGTSNTGELFF
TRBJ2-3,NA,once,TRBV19,TGTGCCAGTAGTATAGCGCCTAGAGATACGCAGTATTTT,CASSIAPRDTQYF
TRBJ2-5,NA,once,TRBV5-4,TGTGCCAGCAGCCCGGGTATAACCCAGTACTTC,CASSPGITQYF
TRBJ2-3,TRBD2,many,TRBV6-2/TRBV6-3,TGTGCCAGCAGTTCAGGGAGGGACCCAGATACGCAGTATTTT,CASSSGRDPDTQYF
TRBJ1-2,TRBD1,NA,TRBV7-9,TGTGCCAGCAGCTCCCGGGACAGTCGCTATGGCTACACCTTC,CASSSRDSRYGYTF
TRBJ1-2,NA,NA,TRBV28,TGTGCCAGCAGTTTAGGGCAATATGGCTACACCTTC,CASSLGQYGYTF
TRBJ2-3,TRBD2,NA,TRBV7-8,TGTGCCAGCAGCGCCCCGGGACTAGCGCGGCCAGATACGCAGTATTTT,CASSAPGLARPDTQYF
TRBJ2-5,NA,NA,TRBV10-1,TGCGCCAGCAGCGGGGGAGGAACCGCAAAGACCCAGTACTTC,CASSGGGTAKTQYF
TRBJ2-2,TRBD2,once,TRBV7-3,TGTGCCAGCAGCTTACCCCGACTAGCGGGAGTTACCGGGGAGCTGTTTTTT,CASSLPRLAGVTGELFF
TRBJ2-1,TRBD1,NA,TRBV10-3,TGTGCCATCACTACCGGGACAGGGATAGCCAATGAGCAGTTCTTC,CAITTGTGIANEQFF
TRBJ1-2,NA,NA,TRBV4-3,TGCGCCAGCAGCCAAGAGGGGGGATCCTATGGCTACACCTTC,CASSQEGGSYGYTF
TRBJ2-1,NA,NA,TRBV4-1,TGCGCCAGCAGCCAAGTCACAGGTAGTAATAGCAGGACTGAGCAGTTCTTC,CASSQVTGSNSRTEQFF
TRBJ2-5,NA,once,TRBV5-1,TGCGCCAGCAGCTTGACAGGTTTCCAAGAGACCCAGTACTTC,CASSLTGFQETQYF
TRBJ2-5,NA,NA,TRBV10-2,TGCGCCAGCAGTGAGGGTGACAGCCTACAAGAGACCCAGTACTTC,CASSEGDSLQETQYF